This T cell receptor (beta chain) was found in a study of T cell changes during pregnancy in multiple sclerosis. CDR1 and CDR2 from the germline V gene are LNHDA and SQIVND (reference sequence). V lost 2 bases and J 1 base, leaving 15 bases between the germline ends. There are 17 residues in the CDR3. This clone was picked up one time. Sequencing was performed with immunoSEQ multiplex PCR; in TCRdb, only in-frame clones are kept and a portion is missing. The sample lists 60,000 or so clones; around nine tenths were seen once. The sample consisted of peripheral blood from another person, used as feeder cells. The receptor comes from a human donor whose cells served as feeder cells for cultures in a pregnancy study. The gene calls are TRBV19 and TRBJ1-3, with D perhaps matching TRBD1 (6 bases). CDR3 bases: TGTGCCAGTAGTATATTCGGGCAGGGGCGATCTGGAAACACCATATATTTT. Encoded protein: CASSIFGQGRSGNTIYF.